This T cell receptor beta chain was observed in a study of CD8+ T cells in alopecia areata (dated by TCRdb to the late 2010s). For context, the study as a whole: The treated patients, all with moderate-to-severe alopecia areata, were enrolled in an open-label pilot trial of oral tofacitinib given at 5 to 10 mg twice daily. The study used high-throughput TCRbeta sequencing to examine T cell clonal expansion in alopecia areata, in both the C3H/HeJ mouse model and human patients. RNA was extracted with the PAXgene miRNA kit for fixed scalp, the miRNeasy kit for PBMCs, and the RNeasy kit for mouse skin. Patients received tofacitinib for 6 to 18 months and were then followed off drug for 6 months to check for delayed response and recurrence. Scalp clonality was compared among normal scalp (n=4), patchy alopecia areata scalp (n=8), and alopecia totalis/universalis scalp (n=8). immunoSEQ multiplex PCR using 35 Vbeta forward primers and 13 Jbeta reverse primers was used to amplify TCRbeta CDR3 regions. Biopsies were taken from tofacitinib-treated patients at baseline and at 4 and 24 weeks of treatment, and a later scalp biopsy was taken in several of the tofacitinib-treated patients. For the treated patients, the SALT score, which quantifies what percentage of scalp surface area is affected, served as the measure of disease severity. In humans, TCRbeta sequencing was performed on scalp tissue and on sorted CD4+ and CD8+ peripheral blood T cells from healthy controls and from patients with patchy or totalis/universalis alopecia areata.

Trimming costs V 7 bases and J 2 bases, and their ends lie 11 bases apart. CDR1 and CDR2 are drawn from the germline V gene: SQVTM, ANQGSEA. The CDR3 has 12 amino acids, counting the end cysteine and phenylalanine. This entry keeps only the CDR3 DNA: 36 bases, framed from base 1. Note on this clone: What this receptor recognizes is not known. There are no base qualities to consult, and no much larger clone falls within one base.

Overall results and qualifications from the work: Scalp TCR repertoire analysis is complicated because resident alphabeta T cells in normal human skin are also sequenced, whereas mouse skin is dominated by gammadelta T cells. Lesional scalp, especially in alopecia totalis/universalis, showed higher clonality and more expanded CD8+ clones than normal scalp, suggesting antigenic drive. Tofacitinib significantly lowered scalp clonality and the number of expanded CD8+ clones among the top 100 scalp clones. Because the treated cohort was small and included a single nonresponder, larger studies are needed to assess links between baseline CD8+ expansion and response. TCR sequences shared between patients were less clear than in mice, possibly partly because of HLA diversity in the patient population. During tofacitinib treatment, many expanded lesional clones stuck around in both scalp and blood, and this persistence may partly explain why relapse happens after treatment is stopped.

The intended sense of this specimen's time point label: 4 weeks on oral tofacitinib. What this sample's treatment or condition label stands for: oral pan-JAK inhibitor, 5-10 mg twice daily. From alopecia areata patients, peripheral blood was collected along with lesional scalp punch biopsies. PBMCs were separated by density centrifugation and stained for CD3, CD4 and CD8, after which CD4+ and CD8+ T cells were sorted on a FACSAria. The library was built by means of the immunoSEQ multiplex PCR assay. For TCR sequencing, RNA was extracted from every sample and reverse transcribed into cDNA to serve as template. SuperScript III was used to make first-strand cDNA, primed with a 2:1 mix of oligo-dT and random hexamers. A synthetic immune receptor repertoire was used to assess amplification bias, and residual bias was removed computationally. The paper's processing steps were these. Raw reads were preprocessed for error removal, and CDR3 was defined according to IMGT conventions as running from the conserved cysteine to phenylalanine. Clonality was calculated as 1 minus Shannon entropy normalized by log2 of the number of productive unique TCRs. Scalp TCRbeta sequences were cross-referenced with sorted blood CD4 and CD8 repertoires so that the CD4 or CD8 identity of scalp clones could be inferred. This is the immuneACCESS table as TCRdb keeps it, with only in-frame sequences that have V and J called. A part of the clones is gone; compared with another copy, unresolved V genes explain less than half, and the rest is unexplained. V and J calls and clone size are those listed in that table; D and trimming were worked out from the DNA. For this sample there are about 120,000 clones; less than 75% appear just once. The ten largest account for roughly 30% of the sample.

The sequence is built from TRBV29-1 and TRBJ1-2; 5 matching bases give a weak D call of TRBD1. The sequenced sample was CD8+ T cells sorted from blood, obtained at week 4, from a patient treated with tofacitinib. The TCR originated in a human donor with alopecia areata. The DNA is as follows: TGCAGCGGAGGAGAGGGGAACTATGGCTACACCTTC. Its amino acids are CSGGEGNYGYTF.